This entry concerns a single T cell receptor (beta chain). The data stem from a study of blood T cell repertoires in COVID-19. Background on the study: The cDNA or gDNA used as material had been derived from T cells, B-cell-depleted T cells, or PBMCs.

Study processing details: Nucleated cell counts were estimated from reference gene primer amplification. Measured with immunoSEQ multiplex PCR; TCRdb has only the in-frame clones, and not every one. That table supplies the V and J calls and clone size; D and trimming were determined from the DNA. Of 270,000 or so clones detected, less than 85% appear once; the ten largest clones hold about 3%. The clonotype was recovered from a woman between 18 and 29 years old with acute or convalescent COVID-19. The sequenced material came from peripheral blood.

The CDR3, as DNA: TGCGCCAGCAGCCAAGCACTATGGCTAGCGGGAGGAGAGACCCAGTACTTC. Residues: CASSQALWLAGGETQYF. The chain recombines TRBV4-1 with TRBJ2-5; 11 nucleotides agree with TRBD2. This CDR3 spans 17 amino acids. The trim removed 1 base at V and 4 bases at J, leaving 8 bases unmatched. Per the germline V gene, CDR1 is MGHRA and CDR2 is YSYEKL.